This is a list of T cell receptor beta chains from one sample in a study of blood T cell repertoires in COVID-19. Sequenced by immunoSEQ multiplex PCR; TCRdb stores in-frame clones only, minus some. Seen here are 100,000 to 150,000 clones, over 55% observed once, and the top ten hold approximately 2%. The specimen sequenced was peripheral blood. The source is a woman in her 70s with acute or convalescent COVID-19. CDR3s include the opening cysteine and the closing phenylalanine or tryptophan. A D gene is named only where the DNA matches it firmly. A clone size is listed for some rows: how often the clone was seen (once, few, many), or a class if it is expanded.

cdr3_aa,cdr3_nt,d_call,clone_size,j_call,v_call
CASSLAGLAVDNEQFF,TGTGCCAGCAGTTTAGCTGGACTAGCGGTAGACAATGAGCAGTTCTTC,TRBD2,few,TRBJ2-1,TRBV28
CASSEQGTYGYTF,TGTGCCAGCAGTGAACAGGGGACCTATGGCTACACCTTC,-,-,TRBJ1-2,TRBV6-1
CASSAGQHGNQPQHF,TGTGCCAGTAGTGCGGGACAGCACGGCAATCAGCCCCAGCATTTT,TRBD1,many,TRBJ1-5,TRBV19
CASLKTGRTGELFF,TGTGCCAGCCTCAAGACAGGGAGGACCGGGGAGCTGTTTTTT,-,few,TRBJ2-2,TRBV18
CASSLNYGSGDEQFF,TGTGCCAGCAGTTTAAACTATGGCTCCGGGGATGAGCAGTTCTTC,-,-,TRBJ2-1,TRBV28
CASSVGHIMELFF,TGTGCCAGCTCTGTGGGCCACATTATGGAGCTGTTTTTT,-,-,TRBJ2-2,TRBV18
CASSYSVAFF,TGTGCCAGCAGTTATTCGGTCGCTTTCTTT,-,few,TRBJ1-1,TRBV6-5
CASSLIQGRQETQYF,TGTGCCAGCAGCTTGATACAGGGGAGGCAAGAGACCCAGTACTTC,-,-,TRBJ2-5,TRBV5-4
CASSVVPRAGPNSPLHF,TGTGCCAGCAGCGTAGTCCCCCGGGCAGGGCCGAATTCACCCCTCCACTTT,-,-,TRBJ1-6,TRBV9
CASRIPGLTQYF,TGTGCCAGCAGAATTCCGGGACTAACGCAGTATTTT,TRBD2,-,TRBJ2-3,TRBV28
CAWSDRNTEAFF,TGTGCCTGGAGTGACAGGAACACTGAAGCTTTCTTT,-,-,TRBJ1-1,TRBV30
CASSSSGTRRETQYF,TGTGCCAGCAGCTCCTCCGGGACTAGGAGAGAGACCCAGTACTTC,TRBD2,-,TRBJ2-5,TRBV7-2